The rows below give T cell receptor beta chains drawn from one sample of a study of cytomegalovirus exposure and HLA in healthy donors. Data came from immunoSEQ multiplex PCR; TCRdb stores just in-frame clones and leaves some out. In the table there are under 130,000 clones, under 85% of which are singletons. The sample comprised PBMCs. Every receptor here comes from a man aged 50 to 59 in good health and CMV-seropositive. The CDR3 runs from the conserved cysteine through the conserved F or W. D genes are given only for firm matches. Clone size appears in some rows only: once, few, many, or a class for an expanded clone.

TRBJ1-1 | - | TRBV6-1 | - | CASSGRGAGLWTEAFF | TGTGCCAGCAGTGGGCGCGGGGCGGGATTATGGACTGAAGCTTTCTTT
TRBJ2-2 | TRBD1 | TRBV5-6 | - | CASSRDRKNTGELFF | TGTGCCAGCAGTCGGGACAGAAAGAACACCGGGGAGCTGTTTTTT
TRBJ1-2 | TRBD1 | TRBV6-5 | once | CASSYGTGTGYTF | TGTGCCAGCAGTTACGGGACAGGGACGGGCTACACCTTC
TRBJ2-3 | TRBD1 | TRBV11-3 | - | CASSPGQEADTQYF | TGTGCCAGCAGCCCGGGACAGGAGGCAGATACGCAGTATTTT
TRBJ2-1 | - | TRBV10-3 | - | CAATPGLSTYNEQFF | TGTGCCGCCACGCCCGGACTAAGCACCTACAATGAGCAGTTCTTC
TRBJ2-7 | TRBD1 | TRBV7-2 | - | CASSTKTGRYEQYF | TGTGCCAGCAGCACTAAGACAGGGCGGTACGAGCAGTACTTC
TRBJ2-1 | TRBD2 | TRBV28 | - | CASSGFGTSRGNEQFF | TGTGCCAGCAGTGGTTTCGGGACTAGCCGGGGGAATGAGCAGTTCTTC
TRBJ2-1 | TRBD2 | TRBV7-9 | - | CASSGLGGSSYNEQFF | TGTGCCAGCAGTGGATTGGGCGGGAGCTCCTACAATGAGCAGTTCTTC
TRBJ2-1 | TRBD2 | TRBV27 | few | CASSLSLLQAGLAGATYNEQFF | TGTGCCAGCAGTTTATCCCTCTTGCAGGCCGGACTAGCGGGAGCAACCTACAATGAGCAGTTCTTC
TRBJ1-2 | TRBD1 | TRBV28 | - | CASRNTGGGYTF | TGTGCCAGCAGAAATACAGGGGGTGGCTACACCTTC
TRBJ1-3 | TRBD1 | TRBV28 | - | CATVQGRMGNTIYF | TGTGCCACAGTACAGGGGAGGATGGGAAACACCATATATTTT
TRBJ2-1 | TRBD2 | TRBV7-6 | - | CASSLETGLAGGINEQFF | TGTGCCAGCAGCTTAGAAACTGGACTAGCGGGAGGTATAAATGAGCAGTTCTTC
TRBJ2-7 | - | TRBV15 | - | CATSIRGGREQYF | TGTGCCACCAGCATCCGTGGTGGGAGGGAGCAGTACTTC
TRBJ2-7 | - | TRBV7-9 | - | CASSLLGLDGYEQYF | TGTGCCAGCAGCTTATTAGGACTCGACGGGTACGAGCAGTACTTC
TRBJ1-3 | TRBD1 | TRBV15 | once | CATSTGQSGNTIYF | TGTGCCACCAGCACGGGACAGTCTGGAAACACCATATATTTT
TRBJ1-2 | - | TRBV5-6 | - | CASRKQGNRSAHGYTF | TGTGCCAGCCGCAAGCAGGGGAATCGGTCAGCGCATGGCTACACCTTC
TRBJ1-5 | - | TRBV28 | - | CASSFPSLLGNQPQHF | TGTGCCAGCAGTTTCCCTAGCTTGCTGGGCAATCAGCCCCAGCATTTT
TRBJ1-5 | - | TRBV4-1 | - | CASSQDGGLGNQPQHF | TGCGCCAGCAGCCAAGATGGGGGACTGGGCAATCAGCCCCAGCATTTT
TRBJ2-3 | - | TRBV21-1 | - | CASSRVLAGGPDTQYF | TGTGCCAGCAGCAGAGTACTAGCGGGAGGGCCAGATACGCAGTATTTT
TRBJ2-5 | - | TRBV19 | few | CASSIAGETQYF | TGTGCCAGTAGTATAGCGGGAGAGACCCAGTACTTC
TRBJ2-7 | TRBD2 | TRBV13 | - | CASSLTEDFSGRTGEQYF | TGTGCCAGCAGCTTAACAGAAGATTTTAGCGGGAGGACGGGCGAGCAGTACTTC
TRBJ2-1 | TRBD2 | TRBV28 | - | CASSRSGVPYNEQFF | TGTGCCAGCAGTCGTAGCGGGGTCCCCTACAATGAGCAGTTCTTC
TRBJ2-3 | TRBD2 | TRBV4-1 | few | CASSQGLVDTQYF | TGCGCCAGCAGCCAGGGACTAGTGGATACGCAGTATTTT
TRBJ1-5 | - | TRBV19 | - | CASSIATRSNQPQHF | TGTGCCAGTAGTATCGCCACCAGGAGCAATCAGCCCCAGCATTTT
TRBJ1-1 | - | TRBV11-1 | - | CASSLAGDTSEAFF | TGTGCCAGCAGCTTAGCGGGGGACACCAGTGAAGCTTTCTTT
TRBJ1-1 | - | TRBV5-3 | once | CARSLCGGMNTEAFF | TGTGCCAGAAGCTTGTGTGGGGGGATGAACACTGAAGCTTTCTTT
TRBJ2-6 | TRBD1 | TRBV11-3 | - | CASSKQGAGANVLTF | TGTGCCAGCAGCAAACAGGGGGCTGGGGCCAACGTCCTGACTTTC
TRBJ2-7 | TRBD2 | TRBV6-1 | once | CASSEESSGSSYEQYF | TGTGCCAGCAGTGAAGAGTCTAGCGGAAGCTCCTACGAGCAGTACTTC
TRBJ2-3 | TRBD2 | TRBV7-3 | - | CASSLSAISGRTDTQYF | TGTGCCAGCAGCTTAAGTGCCATTAGCGGGAGAACAGATACGCAGTATTTT
TRBJ2-3 | - | TRBV27 | - | CASSPKHTDTQYF | TGTGCCAGCAGTCCCAAACACACAGATACGCAGTATTTT
TRBJ2-4 | - | TRBV6-6 | - | CASSYNALVFQYF | TGTGCCAGCAGTTACAACGCCCTAGTTTTTCAGTACTTC
TRBJ1-5 | TRBD1 | TRBV15 | once | CATSADRGRQPQHF | TGTGCCACCAGCGCCGACAGGGGGCGGCAGCCCCAGCATTTT
TRBJ1-5 | - | TRBV10-3 | - | CAISESGGDQPQHF | TGTGCCATCAGTGAGTCAGGGGGAGATCAGCCCCAGCATTTT
TRBJ1-5 | TRBD1 | TRBV10-1 | - | CASRDGQGAVGQGQPQHF | TGCGCCAGCAGGGACGGACAGGGGGCGGTCGGGCAGGGTCAGCCCCAGCATTTT
TRBJ2-1 | - | TRBV30 | few | CAWSVMGRGAYNEQFF | TGTGCCTGGAGTGTAATGGGCAGGGGTGCCTACAATGAGCAGTTCTTC
TRBJ2-1 | - | TRBV19 | - | CASRADSYYNEQFF | TGTGCCAGTAGGGCAGACTCTTACTACAATGAGCAGTTCTTC
TRBJ1-1 | - | TRBV28 | - | CASSRLFRGSGTEAFF | TGTGCCAGCAGTCGCCTGTTTCGAGGATCGGGGACTGAAGCTTTCTTT
TRBJ2-1 | TRBD2 | TRBV29-1 | - | CSVEDPTGGANEQFF | TGCAGCGTTGAAGATCCGACGGGAGGTGCCAATGAGCAGTTCTTC
TRBJ2-7 | TRBD2 | TRBV28 | - | CASSLPTLAGGPRYEQYF | TGTGCCAGCAGTCTCCCCACTCTAGCGGGAGGGCCGAGGTACGAGCAGTACTTC
TRBJ2-1 | TRBD2 | TRBV19 | - | CASSIAGGLRNEQFF | TGTGCCAGTTCTATAGCGGGAGGGTTGAGAAATGAGCAGTTCTTC
TRBJ1-5 | TRBD1 | TRBV30 | - | CAWSDRGSNQPQHF | TGTGCCTGGAGTGACAGGGGTAGCAATCAGCCCCAGCATTTT
TRBJ1-2 | - | TRBV6-5 | - | CASRTDRSYGYTF | TGTGCCAGCAGGACGGACAGAAGCTATGGCTACACCTTC
TRBJ2-3 | - | TRBV6-5 | - | CASRRSGSTDTQYF | TGTGCCAGCAGACGCTCGGGGAGCACAGATACGCAGTATTTT
TRBJ2-7 | - | TRBV13 | - | CASSLEGRTYEQYF | TGTGCCAGCAGCTTAGAGGGGCGAACCTACGAGCAGTACTTC
TRBJ2-7 | - | TRBV28 | - | CASSLEVEQYF | TGTGCCAGCAGTTTAGAGGTCGAGCAGTACTTC
TRBJ2-1 | TRBD2 | TRBV4-3 | - | CASSQDPTGGSLNEQFF | TGCGCCAGCAGCCAAGATCCCACTGGCGGGAGTTTAAATGAGCAGTTCTTC
TRBJ2-7 | TRBD2 | TRBV5-1 | - | CASSLGGTSGTYEQYF | TGCGCCAGCAGCCTAGGAGGGACTAGCGGAACCTACGAGCAGTACTTC
TRBJ2-1 | - | TRBV28 | once | CASSFRRAYNEQFF | TGTGCCAGCAGTTTTAGAAGAGCCTACAATGAGCAGTTCTTC
TRBJ2-1 | TRBD1 | TRBV6-4 | - | CASSDSGGEGSEQFF | TGTGCCAGCAGTGACTCAGGGGGCGAGGGTTCTGAGCAGTTCTTC
TRBJ1-2 | - | TRBV6-5 | - | CASRQGLVSGYTF | TGTGCCAGCAGACAGGGCTTAGTGAGTGGCTACACCTTC
TRBJ1-4 | - | TRBV11-2 | - | CASSLDSGQGGKLFF | -
TRBJ2-7 | TRBD2 | TRBV4-2 | once | CASSHTSGSSYEQYF | TGTGCCAGCAGCCACACTAGCGGGAGCTCCTACGAGCAGTACTTC
TRBJ2-5 | TRBD2 | TRBV15 | - | CATSSASGEQYF | TGTGCCACCAGCAGCGCCAGCGGGGAGCAGTACTTC
TRBJ1-1 | TRBD1 | TRBV6-1 | - | CASIQQGMNTEAFF | TGTGCCAGCATCCAACAGGGGATGAACACTGAAGCTTTCTTT
TRBJ2-4 | TRBD2 | TRBV2 | - | CASRGGSAKNIQYF | TGTGCCAGCAGGGGAGGGAGTGCCAAAAACATTCAGTACTTC